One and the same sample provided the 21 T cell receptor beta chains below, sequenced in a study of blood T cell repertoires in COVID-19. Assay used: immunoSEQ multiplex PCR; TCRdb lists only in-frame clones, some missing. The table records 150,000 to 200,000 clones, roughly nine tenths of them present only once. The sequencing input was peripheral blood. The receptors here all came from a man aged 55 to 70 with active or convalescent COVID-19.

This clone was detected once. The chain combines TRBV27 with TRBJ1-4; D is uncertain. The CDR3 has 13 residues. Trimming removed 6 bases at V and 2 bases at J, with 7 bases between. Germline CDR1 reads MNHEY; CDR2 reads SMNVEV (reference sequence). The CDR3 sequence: CASRGVTNEKLFF. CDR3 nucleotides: TGTGCCAGCAGGGGAGTCACTAATGAAAAACTGTTTTTT.

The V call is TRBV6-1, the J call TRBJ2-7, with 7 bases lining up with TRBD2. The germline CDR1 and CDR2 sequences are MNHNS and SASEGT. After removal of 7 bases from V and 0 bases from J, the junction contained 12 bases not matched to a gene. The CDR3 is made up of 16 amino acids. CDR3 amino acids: CASTGAYGGNSYEQYF. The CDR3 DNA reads TGTGCCAGCACTGGAGCTTACGGGGGGAACTCCTACGAGCAGTACTTC.

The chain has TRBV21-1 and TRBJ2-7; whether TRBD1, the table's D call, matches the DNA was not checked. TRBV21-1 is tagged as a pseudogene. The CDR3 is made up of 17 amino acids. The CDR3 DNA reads TGTGCCAGCAGCAAAGCCCCTGACAGATTGAGTCCTGGCGAGCAGTACTTC. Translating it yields CASSKAPDRLSPGEQYF.

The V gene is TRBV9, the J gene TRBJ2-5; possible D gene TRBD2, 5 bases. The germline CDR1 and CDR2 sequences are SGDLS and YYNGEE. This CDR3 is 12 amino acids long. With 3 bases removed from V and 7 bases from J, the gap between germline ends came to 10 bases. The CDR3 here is CASSADWGTQYF. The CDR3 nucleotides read TGTGCCAGCAGCGCGGACTGGGGGACCCAGTACTTC.

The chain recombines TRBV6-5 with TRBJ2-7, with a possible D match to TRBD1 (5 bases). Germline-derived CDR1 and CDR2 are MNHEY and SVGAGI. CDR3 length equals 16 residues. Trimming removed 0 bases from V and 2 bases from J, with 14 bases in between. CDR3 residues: CASSYSSRLGPYEQYF. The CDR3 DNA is TGTGCCAGCAGTTACTCCTCCCGATTGGGGCCCTACGAGCAGTACTTC.

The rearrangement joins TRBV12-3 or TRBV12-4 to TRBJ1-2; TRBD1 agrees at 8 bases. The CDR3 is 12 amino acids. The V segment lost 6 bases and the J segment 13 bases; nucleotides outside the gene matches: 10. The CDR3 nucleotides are TGTGCCAGCAGGAAAGGACAGGGCCGTGGCACCTTC. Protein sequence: CASRKGQGRGTF.

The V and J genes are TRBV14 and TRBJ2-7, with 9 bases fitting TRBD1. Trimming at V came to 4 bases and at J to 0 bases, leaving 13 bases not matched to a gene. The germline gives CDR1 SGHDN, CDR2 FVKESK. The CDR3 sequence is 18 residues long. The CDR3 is CASSLEFTRDRVSYEQYF. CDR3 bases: TGTGCCAGCAGCCTAGAGTTTACCCGGGACAGGGTCTCCTACGAGCAGTACTTC.

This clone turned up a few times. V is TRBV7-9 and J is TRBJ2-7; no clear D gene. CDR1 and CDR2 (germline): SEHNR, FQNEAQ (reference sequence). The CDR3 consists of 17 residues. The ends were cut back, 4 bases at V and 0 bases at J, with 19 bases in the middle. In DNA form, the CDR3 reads TGTGCCAGCAGCTCTGCGGTAGGTCCCTCTTACTCCTACGAGCAGTACTTC. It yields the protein CASSSAVGPSYSYEQYF.

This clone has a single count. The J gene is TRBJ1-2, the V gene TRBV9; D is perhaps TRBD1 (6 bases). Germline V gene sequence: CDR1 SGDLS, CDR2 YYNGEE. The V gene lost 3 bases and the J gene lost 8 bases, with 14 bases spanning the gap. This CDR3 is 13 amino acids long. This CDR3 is CASSARGGDGYTF. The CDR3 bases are TGTGCCAGCAGCGCCAGGGGAGGGGACGGCTACACCTTC.

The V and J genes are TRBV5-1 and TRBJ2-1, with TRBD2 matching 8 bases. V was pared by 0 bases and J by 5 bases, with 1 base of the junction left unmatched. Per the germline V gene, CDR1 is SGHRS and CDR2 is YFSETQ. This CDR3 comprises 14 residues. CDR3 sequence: CASSLVAGNNEQFF. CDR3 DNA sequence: TGCGCCAGCAGCTTGGTAGCGGGGAACAATGAGCAGTTCTTC.

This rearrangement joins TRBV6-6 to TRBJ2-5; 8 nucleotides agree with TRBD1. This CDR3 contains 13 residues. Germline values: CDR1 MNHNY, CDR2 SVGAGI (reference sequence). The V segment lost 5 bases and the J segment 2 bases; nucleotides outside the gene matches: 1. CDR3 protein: CASSRTGQETQYF. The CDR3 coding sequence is TGTGCCAGCAGTCGGACAGGGCAAGAGACCCAGTACTTC.

The CDR3 reads CATSFGEWEKLFF. The CDR3 nucleotides are TGTGCCACCTCTTTCGGGGAGTGGGAAAAACTGTTTTTT. The chain employs TRBV15 and TRBJ1-4; D gene ambiguous. The CDR3 covers 13 residues. Germline V gene sequence: CDR1 LNHNV, CDR2 YYDKDF (reference sequence). The germline V and J ends were trimmed by 8 bases and 8 bases, with 15 bases remaining between them.

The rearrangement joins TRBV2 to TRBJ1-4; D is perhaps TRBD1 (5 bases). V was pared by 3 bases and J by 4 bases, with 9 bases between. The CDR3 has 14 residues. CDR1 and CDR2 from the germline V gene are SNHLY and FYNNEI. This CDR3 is CASSEQDNNEKLFF. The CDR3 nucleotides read TGTGCCAGCAGTGAGCAGGACAATAATGAAAAACTGTTTTTT. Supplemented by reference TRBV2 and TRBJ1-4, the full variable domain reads EPEVTQTPSHQVTQMGQEVILRCVPISNHLYFYWYRQILGQKVEFLVSFYNNEISEKSEIFDDQFSVERPDGSNFTLKIRSTKLEDSAMYFCASSEQDNNEKLFFGSGTQLSVL.

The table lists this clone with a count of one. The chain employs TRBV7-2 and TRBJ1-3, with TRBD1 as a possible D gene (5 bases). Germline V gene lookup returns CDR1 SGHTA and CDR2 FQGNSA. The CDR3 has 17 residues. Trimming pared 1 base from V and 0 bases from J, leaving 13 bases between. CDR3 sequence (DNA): TGTGCCAGCAGCTTAGATTTCAGGGCGAGCTCTGGAAACACCATATATTTT. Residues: CASSLDFRASSGNTIYF. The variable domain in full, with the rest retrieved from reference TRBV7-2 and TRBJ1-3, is GAGVSQSPSNKVTEKGKDVELRCDPISGHTALYWYRQSLGQGLEFLIYFQGNSAPDKSGLPSDRFSAERTGGSVSTLTIQRTQQEDSAVYLCASSLDFRASSGNTIYFGEGSWLTVV.

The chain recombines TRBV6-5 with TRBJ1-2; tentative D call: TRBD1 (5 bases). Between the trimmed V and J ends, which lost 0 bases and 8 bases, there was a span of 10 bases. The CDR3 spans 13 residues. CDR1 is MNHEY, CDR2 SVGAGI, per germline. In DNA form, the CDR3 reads TGTGCCAGCAGTTACTCTGCAGGGTGGGGCTACACCTTC. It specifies CASSYSAGWGYTF.

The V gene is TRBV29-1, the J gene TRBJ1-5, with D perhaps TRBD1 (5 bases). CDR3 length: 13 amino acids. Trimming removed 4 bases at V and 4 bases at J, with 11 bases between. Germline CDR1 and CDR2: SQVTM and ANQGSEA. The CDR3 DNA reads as TGCAGCGTTGCGACAGACACAAATCAGCCCCAGCATTTT. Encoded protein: CSVATDTNQPQHF.

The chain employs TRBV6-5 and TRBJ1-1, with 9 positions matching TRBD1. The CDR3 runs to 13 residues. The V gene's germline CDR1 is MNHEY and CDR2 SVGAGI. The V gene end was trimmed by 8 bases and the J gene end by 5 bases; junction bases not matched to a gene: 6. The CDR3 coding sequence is TGTGCCAGCCTACAGGGGGCCGGGACTGAAGCTTTCTTT. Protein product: CASLQGAGTEAFF.

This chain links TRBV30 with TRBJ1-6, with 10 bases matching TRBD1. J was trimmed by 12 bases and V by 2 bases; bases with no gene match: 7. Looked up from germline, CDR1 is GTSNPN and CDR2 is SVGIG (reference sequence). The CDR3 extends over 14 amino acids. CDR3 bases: TGTGCCTGGAGTCGAGGGACAGGGGACTTACCCCTCCACTTT. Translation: CAWSRGTGDLPLHF.

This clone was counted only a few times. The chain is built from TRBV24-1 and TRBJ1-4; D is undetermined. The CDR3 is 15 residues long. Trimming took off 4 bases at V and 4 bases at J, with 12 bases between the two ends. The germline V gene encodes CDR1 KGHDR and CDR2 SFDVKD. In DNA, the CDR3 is TGTGCCACCAGTGACCCCGGGTCAAGTAATGAAAAACTGTTTTTT. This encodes CATSDPGSSNEKLFF.

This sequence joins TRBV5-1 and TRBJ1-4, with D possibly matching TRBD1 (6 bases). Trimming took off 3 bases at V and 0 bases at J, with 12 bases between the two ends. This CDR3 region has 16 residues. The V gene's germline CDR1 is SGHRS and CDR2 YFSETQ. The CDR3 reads CASSWGSGATNEKLFF. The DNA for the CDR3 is TGCGCCAGCAGCTGGGGGTCAGGGGCAACTAATGAAAAACTGTTTTTT.

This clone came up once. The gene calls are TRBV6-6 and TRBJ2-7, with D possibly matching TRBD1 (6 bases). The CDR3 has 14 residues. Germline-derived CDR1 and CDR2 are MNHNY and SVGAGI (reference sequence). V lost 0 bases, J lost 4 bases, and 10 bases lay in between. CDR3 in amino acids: CASSYSDREYEQYF. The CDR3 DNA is TGTGCCAGCAGTTACTCGGACAGAGAATACGAGCAGTACTTC.